The 24 T cell receptor beta chains presented below share a single source sample, sequenced in a study of blood T cell repertoires in COVID-19. The assay was immunoSEQ multiplex PCR, and TCRdb's table has in-frame clones only and misses some. The repertoire holds over 120,000 clones, 60% to 80% seen once, with around 3% in the top ten. Source material: PBMCs or T cells enriched from blood (not recorded which). The receptors stem from a woman aged 45-60 years who had recovered from COVID-19.

The chain combines TRBV5-1 with TRBJ2-3; a possible D gene is TRBD2 (6 bases). Germline CDR1 is SGHRS and CDR2 is YFSETQ. Trimming shortened V by 3 bases and J by 0 bases, and 14 bases separated the two germline ends. The CDR3 length is 16 residues. As DNA, the CDR3 is TGCGCCAGCAGCTCCTCCAGCGGGCCCAGCACAGATACGCAGTATTTT. Its translation: CASSSSSGPSTDTQYF.

The chain is built from TRBV7-8 and TRBJ1-5, with 7 bases fitting TRBD1. With 5 bases clipped from V and 2 bases from J, the junction kept 15 bases outside the gene matches. Germline loops: CDR1 SGHVS, CDR2 FQNEAQ. The CDR3 consists of 18 residues. The CDR3, as DNA: TGTGCCAGCAGCCCCCTGACGGGACAGTCGCGTGGCAATCAGCCCCAGCATTTT. Translated, it gives CASSPLTGQSRGNQPQHF. Looking up the rest from reference TRBV7-8 and TRBJ1-5 gives the full variable domain: GAGVSQSPRYKVAKRGQDVALRCDPISGHVSLFWYQQALGQGPEFLTYFQNEAQLDKSGLPSDRFFAERPEGSVSTLKIQRTQQEDSAVYLCASSPLTGQSRGNQPQHFGDGTRLSIL.

Only a few counts were recorded for this clone. The genes are TRBV3-1 (or the pseudogene TRBV3-2) and TRBJ2-1; 7 bases align to TRBD2. V lost 5 bases, J lost 4 bases, and 11 bases stayed unmatched. CDR1 is LGHDT and CDR2 is YNNKEL in the germline V gene (reference sequence). The CDR3 is made up of 16 amino acids. Written as DNA, the CDR3 is TGTGCCAGCAGCGGCTTGAGCGGGGTTTTTTACAATGAGCAGTTCTTC. This translates into CASSGLSGVFYNEQFF.

The chain has TRBV27 and TRBJ2-3, with 10 bases lining up with TRBD2. Looked up from germline, CDR1 is MNHEY and CDR2 is SMNVEV (reference sequence). The CDR3 contains 15 residues. Germline trimming cut 6 bases from V and 3 bases from J; bases unmatched to any gene: 6. The CDR3 DNA is TGTGCCAGCAGGGCGGGACTAGCGAAAACAGATACGCAGTATTTT. Its translation: CASRAGLAKTDTQYF.

The genes are TRBV6-6 and TRBJ2-7; 10 nucleotides align to TRBD2. With 5 bases clipped from V and 0 bases from J, the junction kept 7 bases outside the gene matches. Germline V CDR1 and CDR2: MNHNY, SVGAGI (reference sequence). The CDR3 is 16 amino acids. CDR3: CASSLMTSGFSYEQYF. The CDR3 coding sequence is TGTGCCAGCAGTCTTATGACTAGCGGGTTCTCCTACGAGCAGTACTTC.

The chain joins TRBV5-5 to TRBJ2-1; 9 bases map to TRBD1. Trimming at V came to 1 base and at J to 6 bases, leaving 5 bases not matched to a gene. Germline CDR1 and CDR2: SGHKS and YYEKEE (reference sequence). The CDR3 covers 15 residues. The CDR3 coding sequence is TGTGCCAGCAGCTTGTTCGGACAGGGGACCAATGAGCAGTTCTTC. Translating gives CASSLFGQGTNEQFF.

The gene calls are TRBV10-2 and TRBJ1-2; D is unclear. This CDR3 spans 16 amino acids. Germline V gives CDR1 WSHSY, CDR2 SAAADI. The ends were cut back, 2 bases at V and 0 bases at J, with 13 bases in the middle. The CDR3 loop reads CASSEPMTSANYGYTF. DNA of the CDR3: TGCGCCAGCAGTGAGCCCATGACATCGGCTAACTATGGCTACACCTTC.

J is TRBJ1-2 and V is TRBV7-9; D unclear. The CDR3 has 12 residues. In germline, CDR1 is SEHNR, CDR2 FQNEAQ (reference sequence). CDR3 coding DNA: TGTGCAGCGGGCTCGACCGGCGAGGGCTACACCTTC. As protein: CAAGSTGEGYTF.

The chain couples TRBV28 to TRBJ1-6; possible D gene TRBD1, 6 bases. Deletions cut 5 bases from V and 6 bases from J, with 14 bases between. The germline V gene encodes CDR1 MDHEN and CDR2 SYDVKM. CDR3 length: 15 residues. DNA of the CDR3: TGTGCCAGCAGTCCTACACAGGGCCGTAATTCACCCCTCCACTTT. It specifies CASSPTQGRNSPLHF.

This sequence joins TRBV5-5 and TRBJ1-5; TRBD1 agrees at 7 bases. Germline loops: CDR1 SGHKS, CDR2 YYEKEE (reference sequence). Trimming removed 0 bases from V and 4 bases from J; junction bases left unmatched: 4. The CDR3 extends over 15 amino acids. The CDR3 loop reads CASSLGQGKNQPQHF. CDR3 nucleotide sequence: TGTGCCAGCAGCTTGGGACAGGGCAAGAATCAGCCCCAGCATTTT. Using reference TRBV5-5 and TRBJ1-5 for the parts outside the CDR3, the full variable domain is DAGVTQSPTHLIKTRGQQVTLRCSPISGHKSVSWYQQVLGQGPQFIFQYYEKEERGRGNFPDRFSARQFPNYSSELNVNALLLGDSALYLCASSLGQGKNQPQHFGDGTRLSIL.

The genes are TRBV19 and TRBJ1-2; D unclear. This CDR3 has 15 amino acids. Between the trimmed V and J ends, which lost 2 bases and 8 bases, there was a span of 18 bases. The V gene's germline CDR1 is LNHDA and CDR2 SQIVND (reference sequence). DNA for the CDR3: TGTGCCAGTAGTATATTCTATTTGAAGGCGGAGGGCTACACCTTC. Residues: CASSIFYLKAEGYTF.

V and J are TRBV7-9 and TRBJ1-4; 9 nucleotides agree with TRBD1. This CDR3 contains 15 residues. V shed 1 base and J 8 bases; nucleotides not matched to a gene: 5. Germline-derived CDR1 and CDR2 are SEHNR and FQNEAQ (reference sequence). CDR3 nucleotides: TGTGCCAGCAGCTTAGGAGGGACAGGGCACGAAAAACTGTTTTTT. Protein: CASSLGGTGHEKLFF.

This chain joins TRBV2 and TRBJ1-6, with D maybe TRBD1 (5 bases). The CDR3 is made up of 14 amino acids. V gave up 3 bases and J gave up 7 bases, with 10 bases separating them. Per germline, CDR1 SNHLY and CDR2 FYNNEI. The DNA of the CDR3 is TGTGCCAGCAGTGACAGGGTATCCAATTCACCCCTCCACTTT. Its protein product is CASSDRVSNSPLHF.

V and J are TRBV5-6 and TRBJ2-3, with 7 bases aligning to TRBD2. V lost 4 bases, J lost 9 bases, and 14 bases stayed unmatched. The germline CDR1 and CDR2 sequences are SGHDT and YYEEEE. The CDR3 consists of 15 residues. The CDR3 is CASSSTSVTTGTQYF. The CDR3 DNA is TGTGCCAGCAGCAGCACTAGCGTCACCACCGGAACGCAGTATTTT.

The chain links TRBV27 to TRBJ2-1; D perhaps matches TRBD2 (6 bases). Per germline, CDR1 MNHEY and CDR2 SMNVEV (reference sequence). The CDR3 runs 14 residues. V was cut by 3 bases and J by 7 bases, with 13 bases left in between. The CDR3 DNA follows: TGTGCCAGCAGTTTCCCAGGGACTTATAATGAGCAGTTCTTC. Protein product: CASSFPGTYNEQFF.

The chain carries TRBV7-9 and TRBJ2-7; D is uncertain. V lost 3 bases to trimming and J lost 5 bases, with 8 bases between them. Germline V gives CDR1 SEHNR, CDR2 FQNEAQ (reference sequence). This CDR3 spans 12 amino acids. In DNA form, the CDR3 reads TGTGCCAGCAGCTTGAGAGTGGACGAGCAGTACTTC. Translating it yields CASSLRVDEQYF.

V and J are TRBV3-1 (or the pseudogene TRBV3-2) and TRBJ2-7, with a weak D call TRBD1 (6 bases). The CDR3 has 15 amino acids. Trimming shortened V by 4 bases and J by 1 base, and 14 bases separated the two germline ends. Germline V gene data show CDR1 as LGHDT and CDR2 as YNNKEL (reference sequence). CDR3 DNA sequence: TGTGCCAGCAGCCGGGACAAAGGCTTATCCTACGAGCAGTACTTC. The encoded protein is CASSRDKGLSYEQYF.

The chain employs TRBV2 and TRBJ1-5; TRBD1 aligns across 10 bases. The junction had 1 base not matched to a gene; V was cut back by 5 bases and J by 3 bases. Germline lookup yields CDR1 SNHLY and CDR2 FYNNEI. This CDR3 contains 14 residues. The CDR3 spells CASSRQGANQPQHF. In DNA form, the CDR3 reads TGTGCCAGCAGTCGACAGGGGGCCAATCAGCCCCAGCATTTT.

The chain employs TRBV5-5 and TRBJ1-2; 9 bases fit TRBD1. CDR3 length: 14 amino acids. CDR1 is SGHKS and CDR2 is YYEKEE in the germline V gene (reference sequence). Trimming cost V 1 base and J 3 bases; bases outside gene matches: 1. Here the CDR3 DNA reads TGTGCCAGCAGCTTGTGGACAGGGGACTATGGCTACACCTTC. Protein: CASSLWTGDYGYTF.

This chain connects TRBV19 to TRBJ1-4; D is unresolved. In germline, CDR1 is LNHDA, CDR2 SQIVND (reference sequence). The CDR3 is made up of 17 amino acids. V was clipped by 5 bases and J by 0 bases, with 16 bases between them. The DNA for the CDR3 is TGTGCCAGTAGTCCTAGTCCGGACTTAGCAACTAATGAAAAACTGTTTTTT. The encoded protein is CASSPSPDLATNEKLFF.

V and J are TRBV5-4 and TRBJ1-1; possibly TRBD1 for D (6 bases). Looked up from germline, CDR1 is SGHNT and CDR2 is YYREEE (reference sequence). The CDR3 length is 14 residues. V was clipped by 4 bases and J by 0 bases, with 10 bases between them. The CDR3 sequence is CASSTRQVNTEAFF. CDR3 DNA sequence: TGTGCCAGCAGCACCAGACAGGTGAACACTGAAGCTTTCTTT.

The chain joins TRBV11-3 to TRBJ2-3; no firm D call. Germline V gene data show CDR1 as SGHNT and CDR2 as YENEEA. The CDR3 loop spans 14 amino acids. Trimming shortened V by 1 base and J by 5 bases, and 10 bases separated the two germline ends. The CDR3 sequence: CASSLGSGGDTQYF. Here the CDR3 DNA reads TGTGCCAGCAGCTTAGGGTCCGGCGGAGATACGCAGTATTTT.

This sequence joins TRBV10-3 and TRBJ1-3; D ambiguous. The length of the CDR3 is 14 residues. Trimming cost V 3 bases and J 4 bases, with 10 bases left between them. Per the germline V gene, CDR1 is ENHRY and CDR2 is SYGVKD. In DNA form, the CDR3 reads TGTGCCATCAGTGAAGGGAGCCCGGGAAACACCATATATTTT. Its translation is CAISEGSPGNTIYF.

The chain uses TRBV7-9 and TRBJ2-3, with 9 bases lining up with TRBD2. The length of the CDR3 is 18 residues. Germline loops: CDR1 SEHNR, CDR2 FQNEAQ (reference sequence). After removal of 0 bases from V and 0 bases from J, the junction contained 7 bases not matched to a gene. Here the CDR3 DNA reads TGTGCCAGCAGCTTAGCGGCAACTAGCGGGCTTAGCACAGATACGCAGTATTTT. Encoded protein: CASSLAATSGLSTDTQYF.